The text below deals with one T cell receptor beta chain. The entry originates in a study of early T cells in non-severe SARS-CoV-2 infection. Across the whole study: Sequencing used unsorted whole-blood bulk RNA, so chains lack pairing.

Unique molecular identifiers were attached to individual cDNA molecules. Via MiXCR, TCRdb re-called the 5' RACE reads, giving one row per CDR3 protein. The table lists tens of thousands of distinct CDR3 sequences, approximately 7% of them singletons. This TCR was recovered from an adult who was a healthcare worker with PCR-confirmed SARS-CoV-2 infection or an uninfected control (not recorded which). The sequenced material came from whole blood.

Here the CDR3 DNA reads TGTGCCAGCAGTTTACGTCCCGGGACAGGGGCGGGGCAGTACTTC. Translation gives CASSLRPGTGAGQYF. The chain has TRBV27 and TRBJ2-7, with TRBD1 identical over 10 bases. The CDR3 has 15 amino acids. Unmatched junction bases numbered 10, after V lost 2 bases and J lost 9 bases. Germline lookup yields CDR1 MNHEY and CDR2 SMNVEV (reference sequence).